This T cell receptor beta chain was recovered during a study of control samples from healthy donors and cancer patients. Profiled with immunoSEQ multiplex PCR; TCRdb holds only in-frame clones, not every one. The sample shows approximately 94,000 clones, approximately 89% of them seen only once. The CDR3 sequence is 15 residues long. Germline values: CDR1 MRHNA, CDR2 SNTAGT. The V gene lost 4 bases and the J gene lost 0 bases, with 11 bases spanning the gap. The chain joins TRBV6-4 to TRBJ2-3, with D maybe TRBD1 (6 bases). Material for sequencing was blood. The sequence was obtained from a young woman in good health. CDR3 amino acids: CASSARGGSTDTQYF. CDR3 DNA sequence: TGTGCCAGCAGTGCCAGAGGGGGTAGCACAGATACGCAGTATTTT.